This T cell receptor (beta chain) comes out of a study of long-term antiretroviral therapy in people with HIV. About the research overall: First collections came about a decade before the 2015 immediate-ART recommendation.

Run at survey level, the immunoSEQ assay was version v3.0. Sequencing was performed with immunoSEQ multiplex PCR; in TCRdb, only in-frame clones are kept and a portion is missing. The data hold 30,000 to 35,000 clones, with roughly 94% observed a single time. Germline V gene lookup returns CDR1 SQVTM and CDR2 ANQGSEA. The V gene end was trimmed by 8 bases and the J gene end by 5 bases; junction bases not matched to a gene: 12. This CDR3 has 13 residues. This clonotype was sampled from a woman between 45 and 60 years old with HIV. The V and J genes are TRBV29-1 and TRBJ2-7, with TRBD1 matching over 7 bases. The input for sequencing was unsorted PBMCs, taken 5 to 5.5 years after starting antiretroviral therapy. The CDR3 region is CSFTGQPWDEQYF. For the CDR3, the DNA is TGCAGCTTCACGGGACAGCCGTGGGACGAGCAGTACTTC.